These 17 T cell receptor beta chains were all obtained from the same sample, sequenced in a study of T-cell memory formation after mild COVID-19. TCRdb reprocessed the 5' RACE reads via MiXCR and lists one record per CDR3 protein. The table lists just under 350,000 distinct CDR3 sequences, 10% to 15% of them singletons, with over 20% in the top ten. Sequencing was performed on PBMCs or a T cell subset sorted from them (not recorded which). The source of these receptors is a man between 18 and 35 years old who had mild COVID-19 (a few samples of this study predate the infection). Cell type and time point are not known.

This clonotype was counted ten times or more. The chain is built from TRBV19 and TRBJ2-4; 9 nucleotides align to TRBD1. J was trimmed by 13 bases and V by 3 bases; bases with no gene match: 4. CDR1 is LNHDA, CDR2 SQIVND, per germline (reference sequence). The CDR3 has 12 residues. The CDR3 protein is CASSIQTGGQYF. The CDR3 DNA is TGTGCCAGTAGTATTCAGACAGGGGGGCAGTACTTC. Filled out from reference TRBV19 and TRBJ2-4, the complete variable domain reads DGGITQSPKYLFRKEGQNVTLSCEQNLNHDAMYWYRQDPGQGLRLIYYSQIVNDFQKGDIAEGYSVSREKKESFPLTVTSAQKNPTAFYLCASSIQTGGQYFGAGTRLSVL.

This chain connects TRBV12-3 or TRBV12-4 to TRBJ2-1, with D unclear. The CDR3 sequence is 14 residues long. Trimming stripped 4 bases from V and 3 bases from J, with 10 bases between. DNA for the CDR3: TGTGCCAGCAGTTCTTACGCAAGCTACAATGAGCAGTTCTTC. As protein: CASSSYASYNEQFF.

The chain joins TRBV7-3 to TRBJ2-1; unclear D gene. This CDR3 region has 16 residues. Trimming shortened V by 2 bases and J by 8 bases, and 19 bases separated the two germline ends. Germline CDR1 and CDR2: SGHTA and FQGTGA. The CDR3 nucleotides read TGTGCCAGCAGCTTACGGCTGAATGGGGTGTACGATGAGCAGTTCTTC. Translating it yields CASSLRLNGVYDEQFF.

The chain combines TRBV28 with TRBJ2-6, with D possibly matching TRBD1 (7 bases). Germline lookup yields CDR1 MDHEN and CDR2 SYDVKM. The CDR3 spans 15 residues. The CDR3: CAGGTEKHGANVLTF. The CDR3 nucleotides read TGTGCGGGCGGGACAGAGAAGCATGGGGCCAACGTCCTGACTTTC. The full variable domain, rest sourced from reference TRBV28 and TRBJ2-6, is DVKVTQSSRYLVKRTGEKVFLECVQDMDHENMFWYRQDPGLGLRLIYFSYDVKMKEKGDIPEGYSVSREKKERFSLILESASTNQTSMYLCAGGTEKHGANVLTFGAGSRLTVL.

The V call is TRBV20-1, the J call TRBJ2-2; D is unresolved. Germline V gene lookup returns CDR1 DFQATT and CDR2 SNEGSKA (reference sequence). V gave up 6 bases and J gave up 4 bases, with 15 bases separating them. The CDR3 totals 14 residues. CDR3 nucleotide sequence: TGCAGTGCCCCACCAGAAGGGATCACCGGGGAGCTGTTTTTT. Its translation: CSAPPEGITGELFF.

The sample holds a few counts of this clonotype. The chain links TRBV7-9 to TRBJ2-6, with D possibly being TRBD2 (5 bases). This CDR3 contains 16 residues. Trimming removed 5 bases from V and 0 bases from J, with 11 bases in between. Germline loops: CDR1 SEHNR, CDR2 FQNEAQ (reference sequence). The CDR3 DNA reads TGTGCCAGCAGCCCAGGACTGCTCTCTGGGGCCAACGTCCTGACTTTC. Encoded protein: CASSPGLLSGANVLTF.

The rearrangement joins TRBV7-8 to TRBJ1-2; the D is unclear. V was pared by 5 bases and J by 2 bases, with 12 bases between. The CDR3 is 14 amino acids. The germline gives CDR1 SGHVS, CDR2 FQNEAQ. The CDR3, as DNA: TGTGCCAGCAGCCTCGATCCGGGGAACTATGGCTACACCTTC. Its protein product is CASSLDPGNYGYTF.

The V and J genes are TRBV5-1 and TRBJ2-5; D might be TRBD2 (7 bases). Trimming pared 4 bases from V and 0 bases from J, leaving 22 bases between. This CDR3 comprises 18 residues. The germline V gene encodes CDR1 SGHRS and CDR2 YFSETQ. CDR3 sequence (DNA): TGCGCCAGCAGCCGTGGGGGGGCGAGGACGAGAAACCAAGAGACCCAGTACTTC. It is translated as CASSRGGARTRNQETQYF. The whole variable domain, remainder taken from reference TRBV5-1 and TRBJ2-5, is KAGVTQTPRYLIKTRGQQVTLSCSPISGHRSVSWYQQTPGQGLQFLFEYFSETQRNKGNFPGRFSGRQFSNSRSEMNVSTLELGDSALYLCASSRGGARTRNQETQYFGPGTRLLVL.

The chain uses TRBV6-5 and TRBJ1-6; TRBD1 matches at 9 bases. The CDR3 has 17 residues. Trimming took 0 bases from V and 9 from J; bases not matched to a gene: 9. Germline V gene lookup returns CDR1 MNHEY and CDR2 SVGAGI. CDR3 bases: TGTGCCAGCAGTTACTCGGCGCCAGGGACAGGGTTTTCACCCCTCCACTTT. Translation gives CASSYSAPGTGFSPLHF.

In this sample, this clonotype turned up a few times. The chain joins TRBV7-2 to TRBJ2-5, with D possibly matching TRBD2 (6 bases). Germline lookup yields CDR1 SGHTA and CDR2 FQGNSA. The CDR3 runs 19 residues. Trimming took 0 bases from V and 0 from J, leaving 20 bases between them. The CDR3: CASSLAIRRGPSYQETQYF. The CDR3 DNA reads TGTGCCAGCAGCTTAGCAATCCGGCGGGGCCCCTCGTACCAAGAGACCCAGTACTTC.

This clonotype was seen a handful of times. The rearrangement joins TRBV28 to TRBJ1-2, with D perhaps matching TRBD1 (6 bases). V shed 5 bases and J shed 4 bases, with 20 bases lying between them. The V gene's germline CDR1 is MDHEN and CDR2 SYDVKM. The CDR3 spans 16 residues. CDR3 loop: CASSLEQGPDPYGYTF. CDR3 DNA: TGTGCCAGCAGTCTGGAGCAGGGGCCGGACCCCTATGGCTACACCTTC.

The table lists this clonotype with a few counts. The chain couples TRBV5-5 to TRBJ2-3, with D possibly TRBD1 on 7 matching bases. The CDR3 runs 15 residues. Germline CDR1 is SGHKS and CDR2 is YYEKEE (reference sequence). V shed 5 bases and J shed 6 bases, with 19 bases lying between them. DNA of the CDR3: TGTGCCAGCAGTCCGACAGGGACTGAATCCGATACGCAGTATTTT. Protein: CASSPTGTESDTQYF.

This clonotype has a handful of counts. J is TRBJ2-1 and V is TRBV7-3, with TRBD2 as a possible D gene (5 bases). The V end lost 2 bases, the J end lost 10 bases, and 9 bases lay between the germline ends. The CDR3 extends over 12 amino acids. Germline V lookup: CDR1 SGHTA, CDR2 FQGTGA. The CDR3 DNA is TGTGCCAGCAGCTTACTGAGCGGAGAGCAGTTCTTC. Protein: CASSLLSGEQFF.

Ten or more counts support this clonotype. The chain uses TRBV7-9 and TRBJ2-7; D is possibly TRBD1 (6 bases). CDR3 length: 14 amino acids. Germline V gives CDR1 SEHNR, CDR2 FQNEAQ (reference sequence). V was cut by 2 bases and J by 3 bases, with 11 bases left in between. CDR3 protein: CASSLQGRDYEQYF. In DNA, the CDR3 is TGTGCCAGCAGCTTACAGGGGCGAGACTACGAGCAGTACTTC.

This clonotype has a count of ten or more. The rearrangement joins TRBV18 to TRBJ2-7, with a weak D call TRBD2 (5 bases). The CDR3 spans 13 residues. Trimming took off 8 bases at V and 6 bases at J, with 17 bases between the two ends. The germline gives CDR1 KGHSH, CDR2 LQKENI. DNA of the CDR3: TGTGCCAGCCGACTTACGGGATCGCTCGAGCAGTACGTC. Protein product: CASRLTGSLEQYV.

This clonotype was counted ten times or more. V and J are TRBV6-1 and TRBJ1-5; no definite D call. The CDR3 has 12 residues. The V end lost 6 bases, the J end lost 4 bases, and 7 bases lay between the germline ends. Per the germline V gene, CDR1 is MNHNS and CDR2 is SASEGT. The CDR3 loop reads CASRQLNQPQHF. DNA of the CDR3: TGTGCCAGCAGACAGCTTAATCAGCCCCAGCATTTT.

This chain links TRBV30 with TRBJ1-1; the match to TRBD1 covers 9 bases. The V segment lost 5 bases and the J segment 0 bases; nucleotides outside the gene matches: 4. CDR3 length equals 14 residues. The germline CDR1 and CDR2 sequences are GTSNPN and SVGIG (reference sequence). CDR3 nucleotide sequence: TGTGCCTGGTACAGGGGGCGGGTGAACACTGAAGCTTTCTTT. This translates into CAWYRGRVNTEAFF.